The 14 T cell receptor beta chains below were found in one sample sequenced in a study of T-cell memory formation after mild COVID-19. TCRdb recomputed calls from the 5' RACE reads with MiXCR, one row per CDR3 protein. This sample has approximately 580,000 distinct CDR3 sequences; about 20% occur once, and the top ten carry approximately 12%. Source material: PBMCs or a T cell subset sorted from them (not recorded which). Receptor source: an adult woman who had mild COVID-19 (a few samples of this study predate the infection). Cell type and time point are not known.

The V and J genes are TRBV5-1 and TRBJ1-1; weak D call: TRBD1 (5 bases). The CDR3 runs 16 residues. V lost 6 bases, J lost 0 bases, and 18 bases lay in between. Germline V gives CDR1 SGHRS, CDR2 YFSETQ. The CDR3: CASTRGRGVLNTEAFF. DNA for the CDR3: TGCGCCAGCACGAGGGGCCGAGGGGTCTTGAACACTGAAGCTTTCTTT.

The rearrangement links TRBV11-3 to TRBJ2-3; TRBD1 is a possible D gene (6 bases). Looked up from germline, CDR1 is SGHNT and CDR2 is YENEEA. The CDR3 sequence is 18 residues long. V was trimmed by 4 bases and J by 2 bases, leaving 22 bases between them. CDR3 sequence: CASSSTVLQGHATDTQYF. The CDR3 nucleotides are TGTGCCAGCAGCTCAACGGTGCTACAGGGCCACGCCACAGATACGCAGTATTTT.

V and J are TRBV7-2 and TRBJ2-7, with D possibly matching TRBD2 (7 bases). The CDR3 length is 14 residues. Germline lookup yields CDR1 SGHTA and CDR2 FQGNSA. Trimming stripped 8 bases from V and 3 bases from J, with 17 bases between. This CDR3 reads CASHLGGPDYEQYF. The CDR3 DNA sequence: TGTGCCAGCCACCTGGGGGGGCCTGACTACGAGCAGTACTTC.

This chain uses TRBV10-3 with TRBJ1-5; the match to TRBD1 covers 8 bases. The germline CDR1 and CDR2 sequences are ENHRY and SYGVKD. This CDR3 is built from 15 residues. The V gene end was trimmed by 3 bases and the J gene end by 1 base; junction bases not matched to a gene: 2. The CDR3: CAISERQGSNQPQHF. In DNA, the CDR3 is TGTGCCATCAGTGAACGACAGGGGAGCAATCAGCCCCAGCATTTT.

This sequence joins TRBV2 and TRBJ1-2; a possible D gene is TRBD1 (6 bases). The V gene's germline CDR1 is SNHLY and CDR2 FYNNEI. The ends were cut back, 6 bases at V and 6 bases at J, with 20 bases in the middle. This CDR3 contains 15 residues. The CDR3 sequence: CASRPPGTLRNGYTF. The CDR3 DNA sequence: TGTGCCAGCAGACCCCCCGGGACATTGAGGAATGGCTACACCTTC.

V is TRBV6-5 and J is TRBJ2-5; TRBD2 might be the D (5 bases). Germline V gene data show CDR1 as MNHEY and CDR2 as SVGAGI. Trimming shortened V by 5 bases and J by 2 bases, and 12 bases separated the two germline ends. The CDR3 spans 14 residues. The CDR3 DNA reads as TGTGCCAGCAGTAACTACCCGGGACAAGAGACCCAGTACTTC. It yields the protein CASSNYPGQETQYF.

The genes are TRBV2 and TRBJ2-2; TRBD1 aligns across 9 bases. Losses at the gene ends were 8 bases for V and 5 bases for J; bases not matched to a gene: 6. Germline V gene sequence: CDR1 SNHLY, CDR2 FYNNEI. The CDR3 has 14 residues. CDR3 in DNA: TGTGCCAGCGGGACAGGGATTGTAACCGGGGAGCTGTTTTTT. It codes for CASGTGIVTGELFF.

V and J are TRBV30 and TRBJ2-7, with 9 bases fitting TRBD1. CDR3 length equals 13 residues. Per the germline V gene, CDR1 is GTSNPN and CDR2 is SVGIG (reference sequence). V shed 4 bases and J 2 bases; nucleotides not matched to a gene: 3. The CDR3 protein is CAWNRDRAYEQYF. In DNA, the CDR3 is TGTGCCTGGAACCGGGACAGGGCCTACGAGCAGTACTTC.

This clonotype has only a few counts. The chain has TRBV5-1 and TRBJ2-1; 13 nucleotides line up with TRBD2. The CDR3 covers 16 residues. CDR1 and CDR2 from the germline V gene are SGHRS and YFSETQ. V shed 6 bases, J shed 2 bases, and the junction held 5 bases outside the gene matches. CDR3 in DNA: TGCGCCAGCAACCTAGGGACTAGCGGGACCTACAATGAGCAGTTCTTC. Translation gives CASNLGTSGTYNEQFF.

CDR3: CASSSPVLETQYF. The CDR3 DNA sequence: TGTGCCAGCAGCTCGCCGGTACTCGAGACCCAGTACTTC. This chain connects TRBV7-2 to TRBJ2-5, with no clear D. The ends were cut back, 4 bases at V and 5 bases at J, with 11 bases in the middle. CDR1 is SGHTA, CDR2 FQGNSA, per germline. The CDR3 extends over 13 amino acids.

This clonotype was detected only a few times. The rearrangement joins TRBV9 to TRBJ1-4; 9 bases map to TRBD1. The CDR3 consists of 14 residues. CDR1 is SGDLS, CDR2 YYNGEE, per germline. With 4 bases clipped from V and 5 bases from J, the junction kept 3 bases outside the gene matches. The CDR3 nucleotides read TGTGCCAGCAGCAAGACAGGGGGAAATGAAAAACTGTTTTTT. This codes for CASSKTGGNEKLFF.

This rearrangement joins TRBV9 to TRBJ2-2; perhaps TRBD2 as D (5 bases). CDR1 is SGDLS, CDR2 YYNGEE, per germline. The CDR3 loop spans 17 amino acids. V gave up 1 base and J gave up 2 bases, with 15 bases separating them. The CDR3 DNA follows: TGTGCCAGCAGCGTAACCCCCGGACTGGCAAACACCGGGGAGCTGTTTTTT. This codes for CASSVTPGLANTGELFF.

CDR3 in amino acids: CASSLGTGKGNQPQHF. The DNA of the CDR3 is TGCGCCAGCAGCTTGGGGACAGGGAAGGGCAATCAGCCCCAGCATTTT. The chain links TRBV5-1 to TRBJ1-5; TRBD1 agrees at 8 bases. V dropped 0 bases and J dropped 2; count of bases not matched to a gene: 4. The CDR3 totals 16 residues. Looked up from germline, CDR1 is SGHRS and CDR2 is YFSETQ.

This clonotype has just a few counts. The rearrangement joins TRBV29-1 to TRBJ1-2; D not certain. V was cut by 4 bases and J by 4 bases, with 16 bases left in between. The germline V gene has CDR1 SQVTM and CDR2 ANQGSEA. This CDR3 is built from 14 residues. The CDR3 protein is CSVAPGSVGYGYTF. CDR3 coding DNA: TGCAGCGTTGCGCCGGGGTCGGTAGGCTATGGCTACACCTTC.